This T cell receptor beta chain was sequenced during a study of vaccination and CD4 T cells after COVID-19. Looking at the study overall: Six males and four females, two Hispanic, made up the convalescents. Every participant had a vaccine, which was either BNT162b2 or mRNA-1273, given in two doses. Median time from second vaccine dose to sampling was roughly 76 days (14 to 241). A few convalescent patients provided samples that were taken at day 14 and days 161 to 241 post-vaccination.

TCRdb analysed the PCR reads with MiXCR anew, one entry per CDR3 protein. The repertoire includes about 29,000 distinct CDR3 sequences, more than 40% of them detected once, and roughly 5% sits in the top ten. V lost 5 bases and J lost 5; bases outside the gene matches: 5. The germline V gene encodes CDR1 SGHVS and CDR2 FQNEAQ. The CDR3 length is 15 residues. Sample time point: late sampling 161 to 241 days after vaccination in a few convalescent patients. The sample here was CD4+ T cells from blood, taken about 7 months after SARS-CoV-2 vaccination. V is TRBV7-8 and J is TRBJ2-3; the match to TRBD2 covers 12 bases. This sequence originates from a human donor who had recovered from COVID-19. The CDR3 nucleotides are TGTGCCAGCAGCACTGGACTAGCGGGAAGAGATACGCAGTATTTT. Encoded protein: CASSTGLAGRDTQYF.